This T cell receptor (beta chain) was sequenced for a study of circulating CD8 cells and anti-PD-1 response in melanoma (TCRdb year 2020). Regarding the research as a whole: Nivolumab was administered to patients intravenously at 3 mg/kg every 2 weeks. Responders were defined as patients showing complete or partial responses, and non-responders as patients showing stable or progressive disease (RECIST v1.1). The TCR repertoire analysis included some eleven melanoma patients, of whom 7 were non-responders and 4 were responders. On on-treatment samples, PD-1 was detected using a biotinylated anti-human IgG4 antibody. The melanoma cohort had about 13 patients, seven of whom got anti-PD-1 as first-line therapy, while the other six had previously had targeted therapy or immunotherapy.

This clonotype was seen a few times. Its antigen is unknown. Per-base qualities were not stored, and no clone one base away is much larger. Overall study outcomes, separate from this receptor: The cohort included both treatment-naive and previously treated patients, and the authors noted that this mix could influence results. Between subsets, repertoires were largely private, with fewer than 7% of TRB clonotypes shared at M1, and the highest sharing was seen between DPOS and TIGIT. Because tumor material could not be accessed, tumor reactivity was instead assessed with peptide assays on expanded sorted subsets. Only baseline and M1 samples, drawn from a small cohort with few responders, went into the published TCR repertoire comparisons. The DNEG repertoire had the highest diversity, the PD-1 and DPOS repertoires had similar and higher clonality, and the TIGIT repertoires had the lowest diversity. Experiments were generally performed without replicates because of limited material.

V and J are trimmed by 6 bases and 4 bases, and the gene matches miss 13 bases of the junction. CDR3 length: 17 amino acids, cysteine to phenylalanine. Just the 51-base CDR3 DNA is kept, in frame starting at base 1. The germline V gene encodes CDR1 MDHEN and CDR2 SYDVKM. Reads for this sample came from a NextSeq 500. Starting from about 15 ng of total RNA, TCR libraries were made with the QIAseq Immune Repertoire RNA Library Kit, Human TCR Panel. The TCR libraries were sequenced on an Illumina NextSeq using a Mid Output V2 kit and asymmetric 261x41 paired-end reads. Each TCR library was diluted to about 4 nM, pooled, denatured and loaded at roughly 1 pM. The source study handled its data this way. The QIAGEN GeneGlobe Data Analysis Center was used to process TCR FASTQ files, and downstream analysis was done in R 3.5.2. To get clonality, Shannon entropy was normalized by the log of the number of unique productive sequences and the result was subtracted from one. Fisher exact tests at 5% FDR, run separately within each subset, picked out TRA or TRB clonotypes whose abundance differed between baseline and M1. Differentially abundant clonotypes were grouped as emerging, expanding, contracting or non-expanding/contracting. Repertoire overlap between patients was measured with Morisita's overlap index. Through fastp at Q25 and MiXCR, TCRdb rebuilt clones from the public reads, retaining in-frame beta chains. Each entry merges the rows of one CDR3 protein and shows their most common DNA and genes. The V and J calls come from TCRdb's annotation, not from the publication. The sample table records under 750 distinct CDR3 sequences; 7.6% of these occur just once. Approximately 9.9% of the sample comes from the top ten.

Four subsets defined by PD-1 and/or TIGIT were sorted from live CD3+CD8+TCRalphabeta+ cells on a BD FACSAria II cell sorter. Circulating CD8 T cells were sorted into four subsets by PD-1 and TIGIT expression to characterize their relevance to anti-PD-1 therapy response. Both TCR alpha and TCR beta chains were sequenced from each sorted CD8 T-cell subset. Peripheral blood was collected at three points: before the first anti-PD-1 injection, after two injections and after four injections. Ficoll gradient centrifugation was used to isolate PBMCs immediately. Until use, PBMCs were stored frozen in liquid nitrogen in RPMI containing approximately 19% FCS and approximately 9.7% DMSO. Thawed PBMCs were stained with a viability dye and antibodies against CD3, CD8alpha, TCRalphabeta, PD-1 and TIGIT. The RNeasy Kit was used to extract total RNA, and all samples came in with a RIN above 7.

The TCR comes from a human donor with melanoma. The material sequenced was CD8+ T cells from PBMCs, taken at baseline or after one month of anti-PD-1 therapy (not recorded which). The receptor chain draws on TRBV28 and TRBJ2-2; the central 8 bases match TRBD1. The encoded CDR3 is CASSGWADRVTTGELFF. DNA sequence: TGTGCCAGCAGCGGTTGGGCGGACAGGGTGACCACCGGGGAGCTGTTTTTT.